This T cell receptor beta chain was sequenced during a study of T cell responses to AZD1222 COVID-19 vaccine. Whole-study findings and limits: Most donors were white British, females outnumbered males, and clonal diversity was possibly underestimated. Researchers took repertoire samples only after the peak T cell response had come. Reportedly, nearly half the spike-specific TCRs target unmutated variant regions.

Comment on this clone: Its antigen remains unidentified.

The CDR3 covers 12 residues. The V and J ends lost 5 bases and 0 bases respectively, with 4 bases between them. The table came from immunoSEQ multiplex PCR; TCRdb's copy has only in-frame clones and leaves some out. The repertoire consists of roughly 51,000 clones, with about 86% occurring once and the leading ten covering approximately 7%. This clonotype originated in an adult who received the AZD1222 COVID-19 vaccine. The input for sequencing was peripheral blood, taken 28 days after the second AZD1222 dose. The chain is built from TRBV12-3 or TRBV12-4 and TRBJ2-5; D remains ambiguous. This CDR3 reads CASSRDQETQYF. The CDR3 DNA reads as TGTGCCAGCAGTCGGGACCAAGAGACCCAGTACTTC.